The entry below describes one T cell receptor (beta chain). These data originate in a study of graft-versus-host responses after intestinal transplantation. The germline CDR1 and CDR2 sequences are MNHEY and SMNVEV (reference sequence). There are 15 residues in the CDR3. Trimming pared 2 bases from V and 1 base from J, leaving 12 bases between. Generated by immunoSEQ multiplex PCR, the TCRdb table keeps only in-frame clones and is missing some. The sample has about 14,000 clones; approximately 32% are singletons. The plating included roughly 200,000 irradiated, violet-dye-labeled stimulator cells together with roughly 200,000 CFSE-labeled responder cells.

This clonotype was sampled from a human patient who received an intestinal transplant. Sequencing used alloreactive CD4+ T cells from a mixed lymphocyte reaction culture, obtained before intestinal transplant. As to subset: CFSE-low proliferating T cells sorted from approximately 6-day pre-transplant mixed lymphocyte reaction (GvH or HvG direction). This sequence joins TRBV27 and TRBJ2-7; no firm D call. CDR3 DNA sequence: TGTGCCAGCAGTTTAATGCCAGGCCTTTCCTACGAGCAGTACTTC. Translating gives CASSLMPGLSYEQYF.